This TCR beta chain was recovered during a study of molecular identifiers for immune sequencing clone quantification. Study-wide context: With replicates, the RNA of about 20,000 or 100,000 naive CD8 cells was split five ways and four were sequenced.

The bulk TCR libraries were made with methods described before and with listed TCR primers. TCRdb redid the calling of the PCR reads with MiXCR, one entry per CDR3 protein. The sample lists over 100,000 distinct CDR3 sequences, around 30% occurring once. A remark on this clonotype: The antigen remains unidentified. A much larger clone differs from this one at a single base, so this may be a read error.

The naive CD8 libraries originated from between roughly 20,000 and 1,100,000 sorted cells and drew on 10%, 30% or 50% RNA. Trimming removed 10 bases at V and 13 bases at J, with 16 bases between. This CDR3 region has 10 residues. Germline V gene sequence: CDR1 MNHNY, CDR2 SVGAGI (reference sequence). Points from the study as a whole: Clone sizes that are highly expanded could be underestimated when identical TCR molecules share a barcode.

This TCR was sampled from a human donor in good health. Some libraries in this study had Jurkat cell RNA spiked in. Sequencing input: naive CD8+ T cells from blood, with Jurkat cell RNA spiked in. Subset specified: FACS-sorted CD8+CD4-CCR7+CD45RA+ naive T cells. The chain links TRBV6-6 to TRBJ2-5; no reliable D call. The CDR3 sequence is CAIGECTRYF. The CDR3 nucleotides read TGTGCCATCGGTGAGTGTACACGGTACTTC.